This TCR beta chain was retrieved from a study of control samples from healthy donors and cancer patients. TCRdb's table, derived via immunoSEQ multiplex PCR, lists solely in-frame clones and lacks some. This table holds about 130,000 clones, about 93% found once. CDR1 and CDR2 from the germline V gene are SQVTM and ANQGSEA. This CDR3 spans 13 amino acids. V shed 7 bases and J 8 bases; nucleotides not matched to a gene: 13. Input material: blood. This chain uses TRBV29-1 with TRBJ1-2; 7 positions agree with TRBD1. The TCR sequence derives from a man aged 35 to 55 in good health. DNA of the CDR3: TGCAGCGATACAGGGGCAGGGCGCGTCGGCTACACCTTC. Translated: CSDTGAGRVGYTF.